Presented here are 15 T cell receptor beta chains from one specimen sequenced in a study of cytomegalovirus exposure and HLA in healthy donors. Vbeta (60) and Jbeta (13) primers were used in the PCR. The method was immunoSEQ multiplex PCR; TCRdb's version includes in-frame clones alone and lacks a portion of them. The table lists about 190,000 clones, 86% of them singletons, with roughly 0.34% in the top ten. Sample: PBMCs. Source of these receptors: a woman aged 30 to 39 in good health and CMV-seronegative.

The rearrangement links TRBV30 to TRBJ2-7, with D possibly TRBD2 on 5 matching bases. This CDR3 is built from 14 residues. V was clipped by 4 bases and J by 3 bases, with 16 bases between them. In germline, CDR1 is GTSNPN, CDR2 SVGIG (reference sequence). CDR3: CAWNLEGPNYEQYF. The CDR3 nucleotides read TGTGCCTGGAATCTTGAGGGTCCAAACTACGAGCAGTACTTC.

CDR3: CASSERDIRTSGRREQFF. The CDR3 DNA reads as TGTGCCAGCAGTGAAAGAGACATCCGGACTAGCGGGAGACGAGAGCAGTTCTTC. The rearrangement links TRBV2 to TRBJ2-1, with TRBD2 identical over 13 bases. The ends lost 2 bases at V and 10 bases at J; junction bases unmatched: 14. This CDR3 is built from 18 residues. Germline CDR1 and CDR2: SNHLY and FYNNEI.

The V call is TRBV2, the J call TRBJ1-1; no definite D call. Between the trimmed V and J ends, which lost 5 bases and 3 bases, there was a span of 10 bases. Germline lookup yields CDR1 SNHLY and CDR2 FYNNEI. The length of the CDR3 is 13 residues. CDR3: CASSRSDYTEAFF. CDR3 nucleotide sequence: TGTGCCAGCAGTCGGTCAGACTACACTGAAGCTTTCTTT.

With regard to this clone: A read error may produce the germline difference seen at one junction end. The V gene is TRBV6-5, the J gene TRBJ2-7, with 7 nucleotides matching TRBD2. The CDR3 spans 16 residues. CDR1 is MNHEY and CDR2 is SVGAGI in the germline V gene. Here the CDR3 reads CASSYVGGGWTYGQYF. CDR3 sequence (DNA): TGTGCCAGCAGTTACGTTGGCGGGGGATGGACCTACGGGCAGTACTTC.

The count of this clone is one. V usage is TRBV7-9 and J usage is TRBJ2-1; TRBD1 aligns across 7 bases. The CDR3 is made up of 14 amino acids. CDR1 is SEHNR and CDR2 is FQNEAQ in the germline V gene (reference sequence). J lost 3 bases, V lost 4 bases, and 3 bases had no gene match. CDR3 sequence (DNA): TGTGCCAGCAGCTCCACAGGGGACTACAATGAGCAGTTCTTC. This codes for CASSSTGDYNEQFF.

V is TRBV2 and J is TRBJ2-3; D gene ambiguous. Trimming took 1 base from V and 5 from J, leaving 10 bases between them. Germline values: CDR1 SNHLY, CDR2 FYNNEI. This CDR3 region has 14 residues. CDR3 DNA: TGTGCCAGCAGTGAAGGTCCAGATTTAGATACGCAGTATTTT. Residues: CASSEGPDLDTQYF.

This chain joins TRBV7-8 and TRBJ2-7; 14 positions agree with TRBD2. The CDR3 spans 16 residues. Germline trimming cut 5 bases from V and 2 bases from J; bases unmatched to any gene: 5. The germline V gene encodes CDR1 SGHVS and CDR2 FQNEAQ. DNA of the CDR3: TGTGCCAGCAGCCGGACTAGCGGGGGGCCAGCCTACGAGCAGTACTTC. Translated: CASSRTSGGPAYEQYF. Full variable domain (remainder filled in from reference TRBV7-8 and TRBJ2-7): GAGVSQSPRYKVAKRGQDVALRCDPISGHVSLFWYQQALGQGPEFLTYFQNEAQLDKSGLPSDRFFAERPEGSVSTLKIQRTQQEDSAVYLCASSRTSGGPAYEQYFGPGTRLTVT.

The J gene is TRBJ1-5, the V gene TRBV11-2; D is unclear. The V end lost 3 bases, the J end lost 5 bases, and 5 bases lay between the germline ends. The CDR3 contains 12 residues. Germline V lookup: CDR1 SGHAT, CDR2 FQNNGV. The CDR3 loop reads CASSFPDQPQHF. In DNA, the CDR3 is TGTGCCAGCAGCTTCCCGGATCAGCCCCAGCATTTT.

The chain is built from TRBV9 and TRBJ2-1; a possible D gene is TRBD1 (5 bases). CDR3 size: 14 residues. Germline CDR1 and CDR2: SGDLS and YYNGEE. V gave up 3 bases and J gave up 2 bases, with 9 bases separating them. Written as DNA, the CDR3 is TGTGCCAGCAGCGAGGGGATAACCTACAATGAGCAGTTCTTC. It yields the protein CASSEGITYNEQFF.

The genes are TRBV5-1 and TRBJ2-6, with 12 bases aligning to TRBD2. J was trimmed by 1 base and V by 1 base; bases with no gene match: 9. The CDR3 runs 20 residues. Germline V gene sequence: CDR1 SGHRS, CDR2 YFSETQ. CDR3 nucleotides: TGCGCCAGCAGCTTGTCCTTACTAGCGGGGGGCACGTCTGGGGCCAACGTCCTGACTTTC. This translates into CASSLSLLAGGTSGANVLTF.

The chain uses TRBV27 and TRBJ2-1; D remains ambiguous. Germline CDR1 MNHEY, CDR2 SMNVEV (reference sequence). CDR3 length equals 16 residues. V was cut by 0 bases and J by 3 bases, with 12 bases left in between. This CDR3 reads CASSLSNPSSYNEQFF. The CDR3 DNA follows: TGTGCCAGCAGTTTATCGAACCCTTCCAGCTACAATGAGCAGTTCTTC.

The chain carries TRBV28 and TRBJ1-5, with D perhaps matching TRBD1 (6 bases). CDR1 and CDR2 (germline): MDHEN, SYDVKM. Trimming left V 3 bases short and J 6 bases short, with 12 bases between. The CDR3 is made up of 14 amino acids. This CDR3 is CASSFRGWGQPQHF. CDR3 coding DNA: TGTGCCAGCAGTTTTAGGGGGTGGGGTCAGCCCCAGCATTTT. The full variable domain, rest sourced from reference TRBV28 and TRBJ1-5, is DVKVTQSSRYLVKRTGEKVFLECVQDMDHENMFWYRQDPGLGLRLIYFSYDVKMKEKGDIPEGYSVSREKKERFSLILESASTNQTSMYLCASSFRGWGQPQHFGDGTRLSIL.

Here the CDR3 DNA reads TGTGCCAGCCATCCGGGACAGGGAGACACTGAAGCTTTCTTT. Its translation is CASHPGQGDTEAFF. V is TRBV2 and J is TRBJ1-1, with 9 positions matching TRBD1. Trimming cost V 8 bases and J 3 bases; bases outside gene matches: 7. There are 14 residues in the CDR3. CDR1 and CDR2 from the germline V gene are SNHLY and FYNNEI.

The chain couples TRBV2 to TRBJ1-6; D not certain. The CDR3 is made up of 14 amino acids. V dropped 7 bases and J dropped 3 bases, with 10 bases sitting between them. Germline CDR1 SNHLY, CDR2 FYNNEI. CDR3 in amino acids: CASTTERYNSPLHF. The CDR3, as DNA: TGTGCCAGCACGACGGAGCGCTATAATTCACCCCTCCACTTT.

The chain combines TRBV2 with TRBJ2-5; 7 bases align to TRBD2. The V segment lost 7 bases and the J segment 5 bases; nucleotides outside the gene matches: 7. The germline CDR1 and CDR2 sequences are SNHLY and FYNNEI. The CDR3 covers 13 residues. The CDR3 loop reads CASTSGFGETQYF. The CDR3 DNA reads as TGTGCCAGCACTAGCGGCTTTGGGGAGACCCAGTACTTC.